This T cell receptor (beta chain) was found in a study of cytomegalovirus exposure and HLA in healthy donors. As for this clone: No antigen is known for it.

Samples came from healthy bone marrow donors. Findings and limits, study-wide: Indistinguishable V segments, including TRBV6-2 and TRBV6-3, were excluded. In a later analysis, at a false discovery rate of 0.05, under 20,000 TCR beta sequences were associated with HLA alleles. Common viral pathogens were later found to be apparently linked to several of the most significant clusters.

The study ran its PCR with 60 Vbeta and 13 Jbeta primers. Generated by immunoSEQ multiplex PCR, the TCRdb table keeps only in-frame clones and is missing some. The sample lists about 130,000 clones, around 83% seen once, with roughly 2.5% in the top ten. The CDR3 has 14 residues. Germline CDR1 is MDHEN and CDR2 is SYDVKM. V shed 2 bases and J shed 5 bases, with 12 bases lying between them. The sample taken for sequencing was PBMCs. The chain is built from TRBV28 and TRBJ1-1; D unresolved. This sequence was found in a man between 45 and 60 years old in good health and CMV-seronegative. The CDR3 reads CASSLPGRRTEAFF. In DNA, the CDR3 is TGTGCCAGCAGTTTACCGGGTCGGCGTACTGAAGCTTTCTTT.